The 30 T cell receptor beta chains presented below share a single source sample, sequenced in a study of T cells in localized non-small cell lung cancer. Sequencing was performed with immunoSEQ multiplex PCR; in TCRdb, only in-frame clones are kept and a portion is missing. The sample has roughly 30,000 clones, around 92% seen once; the top ten hold 4% to 4.5%. Sequencing used peripheral blood mononuclear cells, obtained before any cancer treatment. Source of these receptors: a woman aged 35 to 70 with stage III lung adenocarcinoma.

This clone has only one observation. The rearrangement links TRBV5-6 to TRBJ1-1; the match to TRBD1 covers 7 bases. The CDR3 has 14 amino acids. V was clipped by 3 bases and J by 4 bases; unmatched bases: 6. The germline CDR1 and CDR2 sequences are SGHDT and YYEEEE. The CDR3 nucleotides are TGTGCCAGCAGCTACCGACAGGGCGGCACTGAAGCTTTCTTT. Translating it yields CASSYRQGGTEAFF. The complete variable domain, with remaining parts taken from reference TRBV5-6 and TRBJ1-1, reads DAGVTQSPTHLIKTRGQQVTLRCSPKSGHDTVSWYQQALGQGPQFIFQYYEEEERQRGNFPDRFSGHQFPNYSSELNVNALLLGDSALYLCASSYRQGGTEAFFGQGTRLTVV.

Written as DNA, the CDR3 is TGTGCCAGCAGCTTTTTCGCGACGGGGCAAGAGACCCAGTACTTC. It specifies CASSFFATGQETQYF. The chain has TRBV7-2 and TRBJ2-5; D perhaps matches TRBD2 (5 bases). CDR1 and CDR2 (germline): SGHTA, FQGNSA. This CDR3 region has 15 residues. V was cut by 3 bases and J by 2 bases, with 13 bases left in between.

The chain carries TRBV5-1 and TRBJ2-5; D is tentatively TRBD1 or TRBD2 (5 bases each). The CDR3 is 18 amino acids. Germline V gene lookup returns CDR1 SGHRS and CDR2 YFSETQ. V was trimmed by 1 base and J by 1 base, leaving 20 bases between them. The CDR3 nucleotides are TGCGCCAGCAGCTTGACAGTCTTAGAGGGGTTACGCCAAGAGACCCAGTACTTC. This encodes CASSLTVLEGLRQETQYF.

The chain links TRBV7-8 to TRBJ2-3, with 7 bases matching TRBD1. Trimming at V came to 6 bases and at J to 5 bases, leaving 11 bases not matched to a gene. The CDR3 totals 15 residues. CDR1 and CDR2 (germline): SGHVS, FQNEAQ. CDR3 in DNA: TGTGCCAGCAGGGTAGGGACAGAATGGGGAGATACGCAGTATTTT. Residues: CASRVGTEWGDTQYF.

This sequence joins TRBV18 and TRBJ2-5, with D possibly called TRBD1 or TRBD2 (5 bases each). Looked up from germline, CDR1 is KGHSH and CDR2 is LQKENI. Trimming shortened V by 3 bases and J by 0 bases, and 5 bases separated the two germline ends. This CDR3 contains 13 residues. In DNA form, the CDR3 reads TGTGCCAGCTCACCGGGGGACCAAGAGACCCAGTACTTC. This translates into CASSPGDQETQYF.

The chain carries TRBV7-2 and TRBJ2-6; D remains unclear. The CDR3 is made up of 14 amino acids. V shed 3 bases and J shed 4 bases, with 7 bases lying between them. Germline V gene sequence: CDR1 SGHTA, CDR2 FQGNSA. The DNA for the CDR3 is TGTGCCAGCAGCTTCACGTGGGGGGCCAACGTCCTGACTTTC. Protein sequence: CASSFTWGANVLTF. Combining the CDR3 with reference TRBV7-2 and TRBJ2-6 gives the whole variable domain GAGVSQSPSNKVTEKGKDVELRCDPISGHTALYWYRQSLGQGLEFLIYFQGNSAPDKSGLPSDRFSAERTGGSVSTLTIQRTQQEDSAVYLCASSFTWGANVLTFGAGSRLTVL.

The chain has TRBV2 and TRBJ2-6; D unresolved. The CDR3 runs to 16 residues. V lost 1 base, J lost 0 bases, and 7 bases lay in between. Germline V CDR1 and CDR2: SNHLY, FYNNEI. The CDR3 loop reads CASSEGLRSGANVLTF. CDR3 nucleotides: TGTGCCAGCAGTGAAGGACTCCGCTCTGGGGCCAACGTCCTGACTTTC.

The V gene is TRBV19, the J gene TRBJ2-7; tentative D call: TRBD1 (5 bases). The germline V and J ends were trimmed by 0 bases and 0 bases, with 12 bases remaining between them. Germline CDR1 reads LNHDA; CDR2 reads SQIVND (reference sequence). This CDR3 contains 16 residues. The CDR3 DNA is TGTGCCAGTAGTATAGATAAGACAGCCCTCTCCTACGAGCAGTACTTC. This translates into CASSIDKTALSYEQYF.

Remarks on this clone: The sample holds other DNA sequences that translate to the same CDR3. This rearrangement joins TRBV9 to TRBJ1-1; D is perhaps TRBD1 (6 bases). The CDR3 runs to 14 residues. Trimming shortened V by 0 bases and J by 2 bases, and 8 bases separated the two germline ends. Looked up from germline, CDR1 is SGDLS and CDR2 is YYNGEE. The CDR3 DNA reads as TGTGCCAGCAGCGTAGGGGGGCAAAACACTGAAGCTTTCTTT. Residues: CASSVGGQNTEAFF.

V and J are TRBV29-1 and TRBJ2-7, with TRBD1 matching 8 bases. Trimming removed 6 bases from V and 5 bases from J; junction bases left unmatched: 12. The CDR3 extends over 14 amino acids. CDR1 is SQVTM, CDR2 ANQGSEA, per germline. The CDR3 loop reads CSVCLGQGSDEQYF. The CDR3 DNA reads TGCAGCGTCTGCCTAGGACAGGGTAGCGACGAGCAGTACTTC.

The chain carries TRBV9 and TRBJ1-4; 12 nucleotides agree with TRBD1. The CDR3 is 15 amino acids. Germline assignment: CDR1 SGDLS and CDR2 YYNGEE. Trimming cost V 3 bases and J 6 bases; bases outside gene matches: 3. The CDR3 bases are TGTGCCAGCAGCGGGGGACAGGGGGCGGATGAAAAACTGTTTTTT. This encodes CASSGGQGADEKLFF.

This clone was seen a handful of times. The V and J genes are TRBV7-6 and TRBJ2-7; D not resolved. V shed 4 bases and J shed 1 base, with 5 bases lying between them. The CDR3 loop spans 12 amino acids. Germline CDR1 and CDR2: SGHVS and FNYEAQ. The CDR3 spells CASSSRSYEQYF. CDR3 sequence (DNA): TGTGCCAGCAGCTCGCGTTCCTACGAGCAGTACTTC.

The chain links TRBV6-1 to TRBJ1-2; D not resolved. This CDR3 has 12 residues. Germline CDR1 and CDR2: MNHNS and SASEGT. Trimming took off 6 bases at V and 6 bases at J, with 11 bases between the two ends. The CDR3: CASSPSGHGYTF. CDR3 in DNA: TGTGCCAGCAGCCCCAGCGGCCATGGCTACACCTTC.

The chain recombines TRBV10-3 with TRBJ2-3; tentative D call: TRBD2 (5 bases). The CDR3 contains 17 residues. Between the trimmed V and J ends, which lost 0 bases and 2 bases, there was a span of 15 bases. Germline V gene sequence: CDR1 ENHRY, CDR2 SYGVKD. This CDR3 is CAISESNGGDYTDTQYF. Here the CDR3 DNA reads TGTGCCATCAGTGAGTCGAATGGCGGAGACTACACAGATACGCAGTATTTT.

V gene TRBV30 combines with J gene TRBJ1-5; D gene ambiguous. The CDR3 spans 12 residues. CDR1 and CDR2 from the germline V gene are GTSNPN and SVGIG (reference sequence). V lost 2 bases and J lost 4, with 6 bases in between. This chain's CDR3 is CAWSTTNQPQHF. Here the CDR3 DNA reads TGTGCCTGGAGTACAACTAATCAGCCCCAGCATTTT.

This rearrangement joins TRBV2 to TRBJ1-6; 7 bases line up with TRBD1. This CDR3 comprises 13 residues. Germline loops: CDR1 SNHLY, CDR2 FYNNEI. Germline trimming cut 9 bases from V and 5 bases from J; bases unmatched to any gene: 4. The CDR3 nucleotides read TGTGCCAGTAGACAGGGTCATAATTCACCCCTCCACTTT. Translating it yields CASRQGHNSPLHF.

This chain joins TRBV28 and TRBJ2-5, with 7 bases lining up with TRBD1. The J segment lost 4 bases and the V segment lost 6 bases, leaving 8 bases of the junction unmatched. Germline V lookup: CDR1 MDHEN, CDR2 SYDVKM. The CDR3 is 14 amino acids. The CDR3 DNA reads as TGTGCCAGCAGGTACAGGGGCGCGGGAGAGACCCAGTACTTC. Amino acids: CASRYRGAGETQYF.

The J gene is TRBJ2-1, the V gene TRBV4-3; 9 bases match TRBD1. The CDR3 length is 17 residues. Germline CDR1 and CDR2: LGHNA and YSLEER. V lost 0 bases and J lost 7; bases outside the gene matches: 10. CDR3 amino acids: CASSQDQGGTGRNEQFF. The CDR3 coding sequence is TGCGCCAGCAGCCAAGACCAGGGGGGGACAGGGCGTAATGAGCAGTTCTTC.

The V gene is TRBV27, the J gene TRBJ1-2; D is uncertain. Per germline, CDR1 MNHEY and CDR2 SMNVEV (reference sequence). Trimming pared 2 bases from V and 2 bases from J, leaving 6 bases between. The CDR3 extends over 13 amino acids. The CDR3 protein is CASSLNGNYGYTF. Here the CDR3 DNA reads TGTGCCAGCAGTTTAAACGGAAACTATGGCTACACCTTC.

The genes are TRBV11-2 and TRBJ2-2; no reliable D call. V gave up 3 bases and J gave up 1 base, with 0 bases separating them. From germline, CDR1 is SGHAT and CDR2 FQNNGV. The CDR3 loop spans 12 amino acids. This CDR3 is CASSLNTGELFF. The CDR3 DNA reads TGTGCCAGCAGCTTGAACACCGGGGAGCTGTTTTTT.

J is TRBJ2-3 and V is TRBV9, with 12 bases aligning to TRBD2. Trimming removed 5 bases from V and 3 bases from J; junction bases left unmatched: 16. The CDR3 runs 19 residues. Germline CDR1 is SGDLS and CDR2 is YYNGEE. DNA for the CDR3: TGTGCCAGCAGTTCCGGACTAGCGGGACCTGCCCTGGGAACAGATACGCAGTATTTT. Translated, it gives CASSSGLAGPALGTDTQYF.

The rearrangement joins TRBV28 to TRBJ2-5; D is possibly TRBD2 (5 bases). Germline CDR1 reads MDHEN; CDR2 reads SYDVKM. This CDR3 has 17 residues. V lost 5 bases, J lost 0 bases, and 19 bases lay in between. DNA for the CDR3: TGTGCCAGCAGTCCCCCATTTGAGGGAGTCGACCAAGAGACCCAGTACTTC. It is translated as CASSPPFEGVDQETQYF. Full variable domain (remainder filled in from reference TRBV28 and TRBJ2-5): DVKVTQSSRYLVKRTGEKVFLECVQDMDHENMFWYRQDPGLGLRLIYFSYDVKMKEKGDIPEGYSVSREKKERFSLILESASTNQTSMYLCASSPPFEGVDQETQYFGPGTRLLVL.

The genes are TRBV28 and TRBJ2-3, with TRBD2 as a possible D gene (6 bases). Germline V lookup: CDR1 MDHEN, CDR2 SYDVKM. The CDR3 contains 16 residues. V was cut by 3 bases and J by 0 bases, with 13 bases left in between. CDR3 nucleotides: TGTGCCAGCAGTTTCTCCCCGCGGGAAAGCACAGATACGCAGTATTTT. This sequence encodes CASSFSPRESTDTQYF.

In its sample, this clone was seen a few times. The chain combines TRBV7-2 with TRBJ1-1, with D possibly TRBD1 on 6 matching bases. The CDR3 loop spans 13 amino acids. Germline V gene data show CDR1 as SGHTA and CDR2 as FQGNSA. Deletions cut 5 bases from V and 5 bases from J, with 12 bases between. The CDR3 DNA is TGTGCCAGCAGCCTGAACAGGGTTACTGAAGCTTTCTTT. Protein product: CASSLNRVTEAFF.

The V gene is TRBV28, the J gene TRBJ1-1; 8 nucleotides agree with TRBD1. Losses at the gene ends were 4 bases for V and 1 base for J; bases not matched to a gene: 5. Germline V CDR1 and CDR2: MDHEN, SYDVKM. The CDR3 sequence is 15 residues long. For the CDR3, the DNA is TGTGCCAGCAGTTCCCCAGGGGGCGCGAACACTGAAGCTTTCTTT. This gives the protein CASSSPGGANTEAFF.

This chain joins TRBV27 and TRBJ2-2, with 8 bases lining up with TRBD2. CDR3 length equals 13 residues. Per the germline V gene, CDR1 is MNHEY and CDR2 is SMNVEV (reference sequence). With V trimmed by 6 bases and J by 8 bases, 5 bases remained unmatched. CDR3 protein: CASRRAGVGELFF. Written as DNA, the CDR3 is TGTGCCAGCAGGCGAGCGGGGGTTGGGGAGCTGTTTTTT.

This chain joins TRBV5-8 and TRBJ2-1; D ambiguous. Trimming took 1 base from V and 10 from J, leaving 9 bases between them. Germline V gene lookup returns CDR1 SGHTS and CDR2 YDEGEE. There are 12 residues in the CDR3. CDR3: CASSLILREQFF. DNA of the CDR3: TGTGCCAGCAGCTTGATTCTACGGGAGCAGTTCTTC.

The V call is TRBV6-5, the J call TRBJ1-1; 7 bases align to TRBD1. There are 14 residues in the CDR3. V lost 6 bases, J lost 1 base, and 5 bases stayed unmatched. CDR1 is MNHEY, CDR2 SVGAGI, per germline. CDR3 sequence reads: CASRWGQPNTEAFF. CDR3 DNA: TGTGCCAGCAGGTGGGGACAGCCGAACACTGAAGCTTTCTTT.

This clone was seen a single time. This rearrangement joins TRBV4-3 to TRBJ2-3; D unclear. Germline V gene sequence: CDR1 LGHNA, CDR2 YSLEER. V gave up 0 bases and J gave up 0 bases, with 10 bases separating them. The CDR3 is made up of 16 amino acids. CDR3 loop: CASSQELPPSTDTQYF. The CDR3 nucleotides read TGCGCCAGCAGCCAAGAGCTGCCTCCTAGCACAGATACGCAGTATTTT.

The chain joins TRBV6-1 to TRBJ2-1, with TRBD2 identical over 14 bases. Trimming removed 6 bases from V and 9 bases from J; junction bases left unmatched: 7. This CDR3 has 15 amino acids. Germline assignment: CDR1 MNHNS and CDR2 SASEGT. The CDR3 loop is CASRGLAGELGEQFF. DNA for the CDR3: TGTGCCAGCAGGGGACTAGCGGGAGAACTGGGTGAGCAGTTCTTC.